This T cell receptor (beta chain) was retrieved from a study of blood T cell repertoires in COVID-19. About the research overall: COVID-19 samples, acute and convalescent, were from the United States, Italy and Spain. The cDNA or gDNA used as material had been derived from T cells, B-cell-depleted T cells, or PBMCs.

Germline V CDR1 and CDR2: SGHTA, FQGNSA. The CDR3 extends over 11 amino acids. Authors' methods: Nucleated cell counts were estimated from reference gene primer amplification. Using immunoSEQ multiplex PCR, the repertoire was profiled, and TCRdb retains in-frame clones only, with some absent. V and J calls and clone size follow that table, whereas D and trimming were derived from the DNA. This table holds 100,000 to 120,000 clones, 76% found once. The chain employs TRBV7-2 and TRBJ2-5, with TRBD1 identical over 10 bases. The sequence came from a woman aged 80 or over with acute or convalescent COVID-19. Sequencing used peripheral blood. The CDR3 spells CAGQGQETQYF. The CDR3 DNA is TGTGCGGGACAGGGGCAAGAGACCCAGTACTTC.